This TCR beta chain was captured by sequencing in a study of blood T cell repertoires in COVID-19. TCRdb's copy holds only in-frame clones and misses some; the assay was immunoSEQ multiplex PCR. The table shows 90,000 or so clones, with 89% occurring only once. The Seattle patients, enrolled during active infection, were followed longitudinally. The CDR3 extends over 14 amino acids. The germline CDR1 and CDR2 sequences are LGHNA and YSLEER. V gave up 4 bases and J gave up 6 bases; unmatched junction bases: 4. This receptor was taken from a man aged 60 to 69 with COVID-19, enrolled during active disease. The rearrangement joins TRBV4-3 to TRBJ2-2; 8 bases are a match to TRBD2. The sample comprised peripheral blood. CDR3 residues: CASSRAGAAGELFF. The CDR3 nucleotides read TGCGCCAGCAGCCGAGCGGGAGCGGCCGGGGAGCTGTTTTTT.